This T cell receptor (beta chain) came from a study of human T cells and chemical hapten exposure. Trimming left V 3 bases short and J 11 bases short, with 11 bases between. Germline-derived CDR1 and CDR2 are MDHEN and SYDVKM. This CDR3 has 11 residues. In TCRdb, the RACE reads were re-called with MiXCR into one record per CDR3 protein. The sample lists some 89,000 distinct CDR3 sequences; approximately 10% were seen once. As to time point: patch test 2, 6 weeks after DPC sensitization. As to treatment: therapeutic diphenylcyclopropenone sensitization with weekly scalp DPC. Blood draws preceded each patch test application. Non-pregnant alopecia patients aged 18 to 70, suitable for DPC therapy. This clonotype turned up a few times. Its specificity is not known. Study observations and caveats: TCRs exceeding a frequency of 1 in 1000 stayed unchanged under DPC sensitization.

The origin of this receptor is a woman in her twenties or thirties with alopecia areata. Some clones in this sample may be carry-over from other donors' samples. Sequenced material: whole blood, taken in connection with sensitization to the hapten diphenylcyclopropenone (DPC). The chain links TRBV28 to TRBJ2-7, with D tentatively TRBD1 (5 bases). CDR3 in amino acids: CASSFKGQEYF. In nucleotides, the CDR3 is TGTGCCAGCAGTTTCAAGGGGCAGGAGTACTTC. Together with reference TRBV28 and TRBJ2-7, the CDR3 gives the full variable domain: DVKVTQSSRYLVKRTGEKVFLECVQDMDHENMFWYRQDPGLGLRLIYFSYDVKMKEKGDIPEGYSVSREKKERFSLILESASTNQTSMYLCASSFKGQEYFGPGTRLTVT.